The T cell receptor (beta chain) under discussion was sequenced for a study of a mutant IDH1 vaccine in newly diagnosed glioma. The overall study: With temozolomide cycles, or 4-6 weeks after radiotherapy alone, vaccination was started.

Only in-frame clones appear in the TCRdb table, and some are missing; sequencing was by immunoSEQ multiplex PCR. The repertoire holds fewer than 35,000 clones, with around 82% as singletons. Study-wide results and limits: Among all patients, vaccine-induced immune responses occurred in approximately 93%.

The CDR3 runs 16 residues. The V segment lost 6 bases and the J segment 1 base; nucleotides outside the gene matches: 5. CDR1 and CDR2 (germline): MNHNY, SVGAGI (reference sequence). Time point meaning: week 35, safety follow-up. Alongside topical imiquimod, each dose of vaccine comprised 300 ug of mutant IDH1 20-mer peptide. As to this clone: What it binds is not known.

Sequencing was performed on PBMCs, taken from a glioma patient whose treatment included an IDH1 peptide vaccine. V and J are TRBV6-6 and TRBJ2-2; TRBD2 agrees at 10 bases. This TCR was sampled from a woman in her thirties or forties with glioma. The CDR3 bases are TGTGCCAGCAGGTCCCCTAGCGGGAGGAACACCGGGGAGCTGTTTTTT. Translating it yields CASRSPSGRNTGELFF.